The entry below gives a single T cell receptor beta chain sequence along with its context. Its antigen remains unknown. Regarding time point: neoterminal ileum biopsy at postoperative endoscopy, about 6 months after surgery. This entry is derived from a study of T cell repertoires in ileal Crohn's disease. Whole-study findings and limits: Active smokers at surgery had more clonal expansions than non-smokers. Mucosal expansions were suggested to be mainly CD8 T cells. Endoscopy was done a median about seven months after surgery.

Sequencing used immunoSEQ multiplex PCR; TCRdb keeps in-frame clones, though not all of them. This table has more than 2,000 clones, 78% appearing once. This clonotype was sampled from an adult with Crohn's disease. Sequences were obtained from ileal tissue.

CDR3 region: CASSPLANNEQFF. For the CDR3, the DNA is TGCGCCAGCAGCCCGTTAGCCAACAATGAGCAGTTCTTC. The chain employs TRBV5-1 and TRBJ2-1; the D is unclear. Trimming pared 4 bases from V and 5 bases from J, leaving 10 bases between. This CDR3 has 13 residues. The V gene's germline CDR1 is SGHRS and CDR2 YFSETQ. Full variable domain (outside the CDR3, taken from reference TRBV5-1 and TRBJ2-1): KAGVTQTPRYLIKTRGQQVTLSCSPISGHRSVSWYQQTPGQGLQFLFEYFSETQRNKGNFPGRFSGRQFSNSRSEMNVSTLELGDSALYLCASSPLANNEQFFGPGTRLTVL.